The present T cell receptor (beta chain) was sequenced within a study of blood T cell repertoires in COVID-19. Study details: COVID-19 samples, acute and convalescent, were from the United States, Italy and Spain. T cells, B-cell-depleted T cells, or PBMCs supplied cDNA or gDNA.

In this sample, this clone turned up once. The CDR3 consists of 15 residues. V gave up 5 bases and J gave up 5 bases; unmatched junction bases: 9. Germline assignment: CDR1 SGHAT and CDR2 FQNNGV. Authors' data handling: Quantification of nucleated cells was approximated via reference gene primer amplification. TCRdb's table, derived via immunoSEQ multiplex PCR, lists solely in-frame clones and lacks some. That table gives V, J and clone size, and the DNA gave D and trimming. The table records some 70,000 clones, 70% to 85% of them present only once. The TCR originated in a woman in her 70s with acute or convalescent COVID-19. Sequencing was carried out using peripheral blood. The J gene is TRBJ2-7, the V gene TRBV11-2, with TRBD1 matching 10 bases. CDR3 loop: CASSRGGQGSDEQYF. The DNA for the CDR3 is TGTGCCAGCAGCAGGGGGGGACAGGGGTCTGACGAGCAGTACTTC.